This T cell receptor (beta chain) was retrieved from a study of technical replicates of blood from a handful of donors (dated by TCRdb to about 2017). V ends up 1 base short and J 15 bases short, with an unmatched junction base count of 17. The CDR3 has 17 amino acids, counting the end cysteine and phenylalanine. Only the CDR3 DNA stays, 51 bases, in frame from base 1. For CDR1 and CDR2, the germline V gene lists SGHAT and FQNNGV. To prepare the library, the immunoSEQ multiplex PCR assay was applied. TCRdb limited this immuneACCESS table to in-frame rearrangements with V and J called. A share of clones is missing; checked studies link under half to unresolved V genes, and the rest is unexplained. Here the sample has some 84,000 clones; roughly 90% occur a single time. The leading ten clones occupy about 0.39% of the sample. Regarding this clone: Which antigen it targets is not known. Nothing much larger sits one base from this clone, and base qualities are not available.

The clonotype was recovered from a human donor in good health. This chain is built from TRBV11-2 and TRBJ2-1, and TRBD2 aligns with 11 junction nucleotides. Sequenced input: T cells isolated from PBMCs. The DNA sequence is as follows: TGTGCCAGCAGCTTAGGTTCTTTCGGACTAGCGGGTGGTGGGTGGTTCTTC. Translated, this gives CASSLGSFGLAGGGWFF.